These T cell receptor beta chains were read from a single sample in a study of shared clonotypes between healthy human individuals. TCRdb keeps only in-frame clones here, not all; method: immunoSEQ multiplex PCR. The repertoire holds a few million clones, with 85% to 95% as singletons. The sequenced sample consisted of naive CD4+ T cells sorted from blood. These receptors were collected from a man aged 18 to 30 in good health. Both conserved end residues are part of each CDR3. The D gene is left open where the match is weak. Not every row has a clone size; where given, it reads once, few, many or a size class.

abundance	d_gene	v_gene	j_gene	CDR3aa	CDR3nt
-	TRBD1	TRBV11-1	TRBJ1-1	CASSSGTATNTEAFF	TGTGCCAGCTCATCGGGGACAGCTACGAACACTGAAGCTTTCTTT
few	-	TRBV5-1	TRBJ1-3	CASSLEDSGNTIYF	TGCGCCAGCAGCTTGGAAGATTCTGGAAACACCATATATTTT
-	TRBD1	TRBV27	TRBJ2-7	CASSLGGQGAVEQYF	TGTGCCAGCAGTTTAGGGGGACAGGGGGCCGTCGAGCAGTACTTC
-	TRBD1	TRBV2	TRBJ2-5	CASTRTGKETQYF	TGTGCCAGCACCCGGACAGGGAAGGAGACCCAGTACTTC
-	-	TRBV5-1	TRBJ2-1	CASSYGQKHSYNEQFF	TGCGCCAGCAGCTATGGACAGAAACACTCCTACAATGAGCAGTTCTTC
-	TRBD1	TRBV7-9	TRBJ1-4	CASSLTQGAQEKLFF	TGTGCCAGCAGTCTAACTCAGGGGGCTCAAGAAAAACTGTTTTTT
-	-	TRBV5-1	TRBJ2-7	CASSLGQTSSYEQYF	TGCGCCAGCAGCTTGGGGCAGACTAGCTCCTACGAGCAGTACTTC
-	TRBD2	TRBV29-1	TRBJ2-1	CSVGGGGGYNEQFF	TGCAGCGTCGGCGGGGGAGGAGGGTACAATGAGCAGTTCTTC
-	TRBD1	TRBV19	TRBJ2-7	CASSLDRGHEQYF	TGTGCCAGTAGCCTCGACAGGGGTCACGAGCAGTACTTC
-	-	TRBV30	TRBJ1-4	CAWSTAGIGEKKLFF	TGTGCCTGGAGTACGGCCGGGATAGGGGAAAAAAAACTGTTTTTT
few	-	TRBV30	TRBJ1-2	CAWRSAYGYTF	TGTGCCTGGAGATCAGCCTATGGCTACACCTTC
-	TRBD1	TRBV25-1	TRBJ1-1	CASSETGMDTEAFF	TGTGCCAGCAGTGAGACAGGGATGGACACTGAAGCTTTCTTT
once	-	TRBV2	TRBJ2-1	CASSGAAQVEQFF	TGTGCCAGCAGTGGGGCGGCGCAAGTTGAGCAGTTCTTC
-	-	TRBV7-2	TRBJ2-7	CASRTTASSEQYF	TGTGCCAGCAGGACCACGGCATCAAGCGAGCAGTACTTC
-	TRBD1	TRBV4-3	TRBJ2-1	CASSPGQGAYNEQFF	TGCGCCAGCAGCCCAGGACAGGGAGCGTACAATGAGCAGTTCTTC
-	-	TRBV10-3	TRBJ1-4	CAISEGVKEKLFF	TGTGCCATCAGTGAAGGGGTGAAAGAAAAACTGTTTTTT
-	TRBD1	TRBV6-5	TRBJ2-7	CASSYSTGGAYEQYF	TGTGCCAGCAGTTACTCTACAGGGGGCGCATACGAGCAGTACTTC
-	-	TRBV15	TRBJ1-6	CATSRDRIHNSPLHF	TGTGCCACCAGCAGAGATCGGATTCATAATTCACCCCTCCACTTT
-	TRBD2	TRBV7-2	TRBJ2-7	CASTRTSGGYYEQYF	TGTGCCAGCACCCGGACTAGCGGGGGTTACTACGAGCAGTACTTC
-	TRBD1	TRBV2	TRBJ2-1	CASSARGRDNEQFF	TGTGCCAGCAGTGCCAGGGGGCGGGACAATGAGCAGTTCTTC
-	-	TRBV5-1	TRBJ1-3	CASSLGSGDGNTIYF	TGCGCCAGCAGCTTAGGGTCAGGGGATGGAAACACCATATATTTT
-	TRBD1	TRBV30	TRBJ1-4	CAWSPTGGGSEKLFF	TGTGCCTGGAGTCCGACAGGGGGCGGAAGTGAAAAACTGTTTTTT
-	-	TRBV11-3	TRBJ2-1	CASSLGESSYNEQFF	TGTGCCAGCAGCTTGGGGGAGAGCTCCTACAATGAGCAGTTCTTC
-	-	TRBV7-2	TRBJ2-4	CASSLGRAKNIQYF	TGTGCCAGCAGCTTAGGTAGGGCCAAAAACATTCAGTACTTC
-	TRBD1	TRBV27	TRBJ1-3	CASSPGGGPGNTIYF	TGTGCCAGCAGTCCAGGGGGGGGCCCTGGAAACACCATATATTTT
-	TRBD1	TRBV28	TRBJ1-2	CAIVGTGGRYGYTF	TGTGCCATCGTGGGGACAGGGGGCCGCTATGGCTACACCTTC
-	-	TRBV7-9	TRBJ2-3	CASSLTRVGTDTQYF	TGTGCCAGCAGCTTAACCCGGGTTGGCACAGATACGCAGTATTTT
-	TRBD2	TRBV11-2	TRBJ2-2	CASRSGTSGGTGELFF	TGTGCCAGCAGATCCGGGACTAGCGGGGGAACCGGGGAGCTGTTTTTT
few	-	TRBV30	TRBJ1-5	CAWSVQEDQPQHF	TGTGCCTGGAGTGTACAAGAGGATCAGCCCCAGCATTTT
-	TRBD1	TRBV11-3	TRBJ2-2	CASSLTLDRGWNTGELFF	TGTGCCAGCAGCTTAACACTAGACAGGGGCTGGAACACCGGGGAGCTGTTTTTT
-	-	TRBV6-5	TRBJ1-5	CASSRGEGQPQHF	TGTGCCAGCAGTAGGGGGGAAGGACAGCCCCAGCATTTT
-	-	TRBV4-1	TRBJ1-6	CASSQNGHGGSPLHF	TGCGCCAGCAGCCAAAACGGCCATGGCGGCTCACCCCTCCACTTT
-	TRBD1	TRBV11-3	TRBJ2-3	CASSIGQGSDTQYF	TGTGCCAGCAGTATCGGACAGGGATCAGATACGCAGTATTTT
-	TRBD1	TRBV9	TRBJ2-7	CASSPRGQESSYEQYF	TGTGCCAGCAGCCCCAGGGGACAGGAAAGCTCCTACGAGCAGTACTTC
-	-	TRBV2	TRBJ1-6	CASSEEGGGSPLHF	TGTGCCAGCAGTGAAGAGGGTGGAGGCTCACCCCTCCACTTT
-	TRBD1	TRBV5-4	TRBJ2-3	CASSLTGTGSDTQYF	TGTGCCAGCAGTTTGACCGGGACAGGGTCAGATACGCAGTATTTT
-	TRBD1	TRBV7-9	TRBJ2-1	CASNLGQGSYEQFF	TGTGCCAGCAACCTGGGACAGGGCTCATATGAGCAGTTCTTC
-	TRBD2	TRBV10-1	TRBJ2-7	CASSESGRELYEQYF	TGCGCCAGCAGTGAGTCCGGGCGGGAGCTGTACGAGCAGTACTTC
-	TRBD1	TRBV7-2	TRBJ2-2	CASSVRQGWNGELFF	TGTGCCAGCAGCGTAAGACAGGGGTGGAACGGGGAGCTGTTTTTT
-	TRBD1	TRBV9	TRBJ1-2	CASSATSFDRGRTGYTF	TGTGCCAGCAGCGCGACCTCTTTTGACAGGGGTCGTACTGGCTACACCTTC